The TCR beta chain described here comes from a study of tumor-infiltrating lymphocytes in primary liver carcinoma. Germline V CDR1 and CDR2: MNHEY, SVGAGI. The CDR3 spans 12 residues. Findings of the study overall: Tumor-adjacent and tumor-blood pairs shared a smaller degree of overlap than tumor region pairs.

As regards this clonotype: As yet, its antigen is unknown. One junction end does not reproduce the germline sequence, and a read error may be involved.

Co-extraction of both nucleic acids (RNA and DNA) used about 20-33 mg of unsorted bulk tissue. Five discrete regions of every tumor underwent sampling. In every tumor sample, viable tumor cells made up over 85%. Starting from around 500 ng of total RNA, TCR beta cDNA was produced with a primer in the constant region. Libraries covering TCR beta were generated through three nested multiplex PCR rounds (using a slightly modified ARM-PCR). It was with TRBV1-TRBV30 forward primers and a C-beta reverse primer that the first two PCR rounds were run, at around 10 cycles each. TCRdb itself ran the multiplex PCR reads through MiXCR, one entry per CDR3 protein. The sample includes about 78,000 distinct CDR3 sequences, 55% to 75% of them seen just once.

The V and J genes are TRBV6-5 and TRBJ2-1; a weak D match, TRBD2 (5 bases). The specimen sequenced was liver tumor tissue from sampling region 4. Sample subset: tumor region T4, right-lateral pole. This TCR was sampled from a man aged 35 to 55 with primary liver carcinoma and hepatitis B virus infection. For the CDR3, the DNA is TGCGCCAGCAGTTACATCGGGGATGAGCAGTTCTTC. This sequence encodes CASSYIGDEQFF.